This T cell receptor beta chain was captured in a study of T cell responses to AZD1222 COVID-19 vaccine. Findings and caveats of the study: Epitopes outside B.1.351 and B.1.1.7 mutated regions reportedly drew nearly half of spike TCRs. Elevations in Spike-specific TCR breadth and depth followed administration of two AZD1222 doses. It should be noted that donors were predominantly white British and more often female, and clonal diversity was possibly underestimated.

With respect to this clone: The target antigen is unknown.

Second-dose schedules of about 4 or about 12 weeks were combined. This CDR3 has 15 residues. V was trimmed by 7 bases and J by 4 bases, leaving 18 bases between them. CDR1 MNHEY and CDR2 SVGAGI come from the germline V gene. Measured with immunoSEQ multiplex PCR; TCRdb has only the in-frame clones, and not every one. The sample holds about 120,000 clones, just over 90% seen once. The input for sequencing was peripheral blood, taken 28 days after the second AZD1222 dose. This sequence was found in an adult who received the AZD1222 COVID-19 vaccine. This chain joins TRBV6-5 and TRBJ2-3; a possible D gene is TRBD1 (6 bases). The CDR3 DNA follows: TGTGCCAGCAATCCTGTAGGGGGAGAGGCAGATACGCAGTATTTT. It codes for CASNPVGGEADTQYF.